The next 15 T cell receptor beta chains were all read from a single sample in a study of blood T cell repertoires in COVID-19 (dated by TCRdb to the early 2020s). Library preparation employed the immunoSEQ multiplex PCR assay. This is the immuneACCESS table as TCRdb keeps it, with only in-frame sequences that have V and J called. A part of the clones is gone; compared with another copy, unresolved V genes explain less than half, and the rest is unexplained. This sample gives more than 300,000 clones in total; more than 90% of them show up just once. The ten largest clones take up about 18% of the sample. The material sequenced was PBMCs or T cells enriched from blood (not recorded which). Source of these receptors: a woman aged 30 to 39 who had recovered from COVID-19.

J is TRBJ2-1 and V is TRBV7-3; D remains ambiguous. The CDR3 extends over 15 amino acids. V shed 2 bases and J shed 5 bases, with 13 bases lying between them. Germline assignment: CDR1 SGHTA and CDR2 FQGTGA. The CDR3 bases are TGTGCCAGCAGCTTATATGGGCCCACCGACAATGAGCAGTTCTTC. This codes for CASSLYGPTDNEQFF.

The chain couples TRBV19 to TRBJ2-7; D remains ambiguous. Trimming left V 1 base short and J 0 bases short, with 4 bases between. CDR1 and CDR2 (germline): LNHDA, SQIVND (reference sequence). The CDR3 is 13 residues long. The CDR3 spells CASSIAPSYEQYF. CDR3 bases: TGTGCCAGTAGTATAGCTCCCTCCTACGAGCAGTACTTC.

This clone came up once. This sequence joins TRBV27 and TRBJ1-6, with 9 bases lining up with TRBD1. J gave up 7 bases and V 5 bases, and 9 bases lay outside the gene matches. The germline V gene has CDR1 MNHEY and CDR2 SMNVEV (reference sequence). This CDR3 region has 16 residues. CDR3 amino acids: CASSPLPGTGNSPLHF. As DNA, the CDR3 is TGTGCCAGCAGTCCATTGCCCGGGACAGGGAATTCACCCCTCCACTTT.

As to this clone: Other DNA sequences in this sample translate to the same CDR3. DNA of the CDR3: TGTGCCAGCAGCGACAACGGCAATCAGCCCCAGCATTTT. Translating it yields CASSDNGNQPQHF. The rearrangement joins TRBV27 to TRBJ1-5; D is unclear. The CDR3 is 13 residues long. Germline V lookup: CDR1 MNHEY, CDR2 SMNVEV (reference sequence). The ends were cut back, 6 bases at V and 2 bases at J, with 8 bases in the middle.

This clone was recorded only once. The chain uses TRBV4-2 and TRBJ2-1, with 7 bases aligning to TRBD2. Per the germline V gene, CDR1 is LGHNA and CDR2 is YNFKEQ. The CDR3 totals 14 residues. V trimming: 4 bases; J trimming: 7 bases; junction bases outside the gene matches: 7. In DNA form, the CDR3 reads TGTGCCAGCAGCCTGGGAGGGACTGTGAATGAGCAGTTCTTC. It codes for CASSLGGTVNEQFF.

Only a few counts were recorded for this clone. The rearrangement joins TRBV6-2 or TRBV6-3 to TRBJ2-7; D may be TRBD2 (5 bases). The V gene lost 0 bases and the J gene lost 0 bases, with 6 bases spanning the gap. This CDR3 comprises 14 residues. Germline V gene lookup returns CDR1 MNHEY and CDR2 SVGEGT. CDR3: CASSYSGSSYEQYF. The CDR3 bases are TGTGCCAGCAGTTACTCTGGGAGCTCCTACGAGCAGTACTTC.

V is TRBV28 and J is TRBJ1-3, with D possibly TRBD1 on 6 matching bases. There are 16 residues in the CDR3. V was shortened by 3 bases and J by 2 bases, with 14 bases between the two germline ends. Germline values: CDR1 MDHEN, CDR2 SYDVKM. The CDR3, as DNA: TGTGCCAGCAGTTTCCTCTTGCCAGGGGCTGGAAACACCATATATTTT. It translates to CASSFLLPGAGNTIYF.

CDR3 DNA: TGCGCCAGCAGCTTGGAAACGGGGGTTGAAGCTTTCTTT. Translation: CASSLETGVEAFF. The genes are TRBV5-1 and TRBJ1-1, with a tentative D call TRBD1 (5 bases). Trimming removed 0 bases from V and 7 bases from J, with 10 bases in between. CDR1 and CDR2 from the germline V gene are SGHRS and YFSETQ. This CDR3 region has 13 residues.

This sequence joins TRBV2 and TRBJ2-2, with a possible D match to TRBD2 (6 bases). CDR3 length: 15 amino acids. V was clipped by 4 bases and J by 3 bases, with 12 bases between them. Germline V gene data show CDR1 as SNHLY and CDR2 as FYNNEI. The CDR3 nucleotides are TGTGCCAGCAGTGGGGGGGACGGCGACACCGGGGAGCTGTTTTTT. It encodes CASSGGDGDTGELFF.

The V gene is TRBV19, the J gene TRBJ2-5, with a weak D call TRBD1 (5 bases). V was pared by 7 bases and J by 3 bases, with 9 bases between. Germline-derived CDR1 and CDR2 are LNHDA and SQIVND (reference sequence). The CDR3 spans 12 residues. The CDR3 reads CASTGLEETQYF. CDR3 nucleotide sequence: TGTGCCAGTACAGGGTTGGAAGAGACCCAGTACTTC. The whole variable domain, filled in from reference TRBV19 and TRBJ2-5, reads DGGITQSPKYLFRKEGQNVTLSCEQNLNHDAMYWYRQDPGQGLRLIYYSQIVNDFQKGDIAEGYSVSREKKESFPLTVTSAQKNPTAFYLCASTGLEETQYFGPGTRLLVL.

The chain combines TRBV5-5 with TRBJ1-6; D gene uncertain. The CDR3 is 15 residues long. V was clipped by 4 bases and J by 7 bases, with 15 bases between them. Germline assignment: CDR1 SGHKS and CDR2 YYEKEE (reference sequence). CDR3 DNA sequence: TGTGCCAGCAGCCTAGAAGCAGTAGGCAATTCACCCCTCCACTTT. It is translated as CASSLEAVGNSPLHF.

The chain links TRBV7-9 to TRBJ2-1; 16 bases align to TRBD2. J lost 4 bases, V lost 6 bases, and 12 bases had no gene match. Germline lookup yields CDR1 SEHNR and CDR2 FQNEAQ (reference sequence). This CDR3 has 19 residues. In nucleotides, the CDR3 is TGTGCCAGCAGTCGGGCCACTCCGGGACTAGCGGGAGGGTACAATGAGCAGTTCTTC. The encoded protein is CASSRATPGLAGGYNEQFF.

This clone is a singleton in its sample. The genes are TRBV19 and TRBJ1-5; no reliable D call. The germline gives CDR1 LNHDA, CDR2 SQIVND (reference sequence). The CDR3 runs 13 residues. Trimming pared 9 bases from V and 0 bases from J, leaving 9 bases between. CDR3 residues: CASRTVSNQPQHF. CDR3 DNA sequence: TGTGCCAGCAGAACAGTTAGCAATCAGCCCCAGCATTTT.

The V and J genes are TRBV20-1 and TRBJ2-5, with a weak D call TRBD2 (6 bases). V lost 3 bases to trimming and J lost 1 base, with 18 bases between them. The CDR3 covers 16 residues. Germline-derived CDR1 and CDR2 are DFQATT and SNEGSKA (reference sequence). CDR3 nucleotide sequence: TGCAGTGCTAGTTTAAGGCAGGGAGGCATCCAAGAGACCCAGTACTTC. This translates into CSASLRQGGIQETQYF.

This clone has a single count. The rearrangement joins TRBV14 to TRBJ2-2, with 8 bases lining up with TRBD1. J gave up 5 bases and V 6 bases, and 14 bases lay outside the gene matches. Germline V gives CDR1 SGHDN, CDR2 FVKESK. The CDR3 extends over 17 amino acids. The chain's CDR3 is CASSPLFDRGNTGELFF. The CDR3 DNA is TGTGCCAGCAGTCCCCTTTTTGACAGGGGTAATACCGGGGAGCTGTTTTTT. Combining the CDR3 with reference TRBV14 and TRBJ2-2 gives the whole variable domain EAGVTQFPSHSVIEKGQTVTLRCDPISGHDNLYWYRRVMGKEIKFLLHFVKESKQDESGMPNNRFLAERTGGTYSTLKVQPAELEDSGVYFCASSPLFDRGNTGELFFGEGSRLTVL.